This TCR beta chain was sequenced during a study of cytomegalovirus exposure and HLA in healthy donors. Study results and limitations: One later analysis reportedly identified an Asian-associated ancestry cluster that showed fewer N-insertions than the roughly 670-donor mean. With DRB1 most and HLA-C fewest, TCR association rates differed between HLA loci in a later analysis. On later analysis, the bulk of CMV-associated TCR beta chains appeared to be HLA-restricted. One variant, a missense change in DCLRE1C, was linked in a later analysis to TCR beta V- and J-gene trimming.

The PCR was carried out with 60 Vbeta primers and 13 Jbeta primers. Libraries were prepared by immunoSEQ multiplex PCR; TCRdb keeps only in-frame clonotypes and omits some of them. This sample has approximately 130,000 clones; nearly 85% occur once, and the top ten carry more than 0.9%. The V gene lost 0 bases and the J gene lost 4 bases, with 10 bases spanning the gap. Per germline, CDR1 SGHKS and CDR2 YYEKEE (reference sequence). The CDR3 runs to 14 residues. About this clone: Its target is unknown.

The sequence came from a boy younger than 18 in good health and CMV-seronegative. The chain carries TRBV5-5 and TRBJ1-2; D is perhaps TRBD1 (5 bases). Specimen: PBMCs. Written as DNA, the CDR3 is TGTGCCAGCAGCTTGGGGCAGGGAGGCTATGGCTACACCTTC. Translated: CASSLGQGGYGYTF.